This T cell receptor beta chain was found in a study of human T cells and chemical hapten exposure. TCRdb called the RACE reads again in MiXCR, with one record for every CDR3 protein. The data hold some 180,000 distinct CDR3 sequences, with 20% to 25% observed a single time. Time point meaning: patch test 1, 2 weeks after DPC sensitization. Treatment in this sample: therapeutic diphenylcyclopropenone sensitization with weekly scalp DPC. Trimming shortened V by 3 bases and J by 0 bases, and 14 bases separated the two germline ends. CDR3 length: 16 residues. Per germline, CDR1 SGHNT and CDR2 YYREEE (reference sequence).

The material sequenced was whole blood, taken in connection with sensitization to the hapten diphenylcyclopropenone (DPC). V usage is TRBV5-4 and J usage is TRBJ2-3, with a possible D match to TRBD1 (6 bases). This TCR was recovered from a woman aged 45-65 years with alopecia areata. Some clones in this sample may be carry-over from other donors' samples. The CDR3 coding sequence is TGTGCCAGCAGCTCGGCCGGGACACGGAGCACAGATACGCAGTATTTT. Its protein product is CASSSAGTRSTDTQYF.